This T cell receptor (beta chain) was recovered during a study of OX40 agonist ivuxolimab in advanced cancers. For the study in its entirety: Ivuxolimab was an agonistic, fully human IgG2 monoclonal antibody directed against OX40 (CD134), a costimulatory receptor. Of the roughly 51 dose-escalation patients, hepatocellular carcinoma was present in around 20, melanoma in around 15, renal cell carcinoma in 9 and head and neck cancer in 9. Peripheral TCRbeta sequencing aimed to test whether ivuxolimab altered TCR sequence diversity and caused clonal T-cell expansion. The paper describes the monotherapy dose-escalation part (N of about 47 patients) of the phase I trial of ivuxolimab. Prior anti-PD-1, anti-PD-L1 or anti-CTLA-4 therapy was permitted, and roughly two fifths of dose-escalation patients had received checkpoint inhibitors. Three dose-escalation patients achieved partial responses, one with hepatocellular carcinoma and two with cutaneous melanoma. In the dose-escalation cohort, nearly 85% of patients were male, and the mean age was 60 years with a range of 23 to 79. Intravenous ivuxolimab was administered to patients every 2 weeks at six dose levels: 0.01, 0.1, 0.3, 1.5, 3 and 10 mg/kg. Study-wide conclusions, independent of this receptor: At doses of 0.1 to 3.0 mg/kg, clonal expansion of both CD4+ and CD8+ T cells in blood was seen between baseline and week 6. After ivuxolimab, expanded clones were on average more numerous among CD8+ T cells than among CD4+ T cells. Partial responders in the 0.1-3.0 mg/kg groups had among the lowest normalized peripheral clonal expansion, especially among CD8+ T cells. Low levels of normalized T-cell clonal expansion were also seen in some patients who did not respond. Which antigens the clonally expanded peripheral T cells were specific for was not determined.

The trial excluded patients who had a history of autoimmune disease or who were on systemic immunosuppression. Peripheral blood for TCR sequencing was collected from all dose cohorts at baseline, on cycle 4 day 1, and on cycle 7 day 1. The samples were drawn from a first-in-human, open-label, multicenter phase I dose-escalation trial of ivuxolimab. Adults with locally advanced or metastatic melanoma, renal cell carcinoma, hepatocellular carcinoma or head and neck squamous cell carcinoma were enrolled in the trial. Before TCR sequencing, CD4+ and CD8+ T cells were separately sorted from peripheral blood. Details on this clone: The target of this receptor is not known. No base quality values were provided; no much bigger clone lies one nucleotide off.

To sequence the TCRbeta CDR3 region, genomic DNA was isolated from the sorted cells. The immunoSEQ Assay was used to sequence the TCRbeta CDR3 regions. TCRdb stores this immuneACCESS table with in-frame sequences only. Part of the clones is absent; in the studies checked, under half of the shortfall reflects unresolved V genes, and no reason is known for the rest. This sample comprises 65,000 to 95,000 clones, around 82% of them detected only once. The biggest ten clones account for over 3% of the sample. The TCR comes from an adult with an advanced solid tumor such as melanoma, head and neck, liver or kidney cancer. The material was CD4+ or CD8+ T cells sorted from blood, obtained in a trial of the OX40 agonist ivuxolimab.

The CDR3 in this case is CASSYMWDRGREETQYF. The nucleotide sequence is TGTGCCAGCAGCTATATGTGGGACAGGGGGCGCGAGGAGACCCAGTACTTC. The chain couples TRBV7-9 to TRBJ2-5; TRBD1 matches 12 bases in the middle. From V the trimming removes 4 bases and from J it removes 5 bases, while the gene matches leave 11 bases of the junction unaccounted for. The germline V gene encodes CDR1 SEHNR and CDR2 FQNEAQ (reference sequence). The CDR3 spans 17 residues, from the cysteine through the phenylalanine. The read is trimmed to its CDR3 DNA, 51 bases read in frame from base 1.